These 9 T cell receptor beta chains were all obtained from the same sample, sequenced in a study of blood T cell repertoires in COVID-19. Using immunoSEQ multiplex PCR, the repertoire was profiled, and TCRdb retains in-frame clones only, with some absent. The sample contains tens of thousands of clones, 90% of which appear only once. Sequenced sample: peripheral blood. The origin of the receptors is a human donor in a cohort sampled during active COVID-19.

The CDR3 nucleotides are TGTGCCAGCAGCCCCGTCGTGCGCGGCGAGCAGTTCTTC. Translating gives CASSPVVRGEQFF. The rearrangement joins TRBV6-5 to TRBJ2-1; D gene uncertain. Germline lookup yields CDR1 MNHEY and CDR2 SVGAGI. The V gene lost 6 bases and the J gene lost 10 bases, with 16 bases spanning the gap. The CDR3 spans 13 residues.

The genes are TRBV6-2 or TRBV6-3 and TRBJ2-3, with TRBD2 matching over 8 bases. Germline V gene sequence: CDR1 MNHEY, CDR2 SVGEGT. The CDR3 loop spans 16 amino acids. The V gene end was trimmed by 0 bases and the J gene end by 5 bases; junction bases not matched to a gene: 7. The CDR3 spells CASSYSTGGPGDTQYF. CDR3 DNA sequence: TGTGCCAGCAGTTACTCGACGGGGGGGCCGGGAGATACGCAGTATTTT.

The J gene is TRBJ2-2, the V gene TRBV7-2; 16 nucleotides align to TRBD2. With V trimmed by 5 bases and J by 10 bases, 16 bases remained unmatched. The CDR3 totals 19 residues. CDR1 and CDR2 (germline): SGHTA, FQGNSA. In DNA form, the CDR3 reads TGTGCCAGCAGCCCACTGGGACTAGCGGGGGGGGATAGACGCCTGGAGCTGTTTTTT. Translated, it gives CASSPLGLAGGDRRLELFF.

The rearrangement joins TRBV4-1 to TRBJ2-7; TRBD1 matches at 7 bases. CDR1 and CDR2 from the germline V gene are MGHRA and YSYEKL. J lost 2 bases, V lost 3 bases, and 7 bases had no gene match. The CDR3 totals 15 residues. The CDR3 nucleotides are TGCGCCAGCAGCCATAACAGGGGCGGCCCCTACGAGCAGTACTTC. It translates to CASSHNRGGPYEQYF.

The chain employs TRBV2 and TRBJ2-5, with 13 nucleotides matching TRBD2. From germline, CDR1 is SNHLY and CDR2 FYNNEI. V shed 5 bases and J 4 bases; nucleotides not matched to a gene: 7. The CDR3 is 16 residues long. The CDR3 spells CASSKGLAGRGETQYF. CDR3 sequence (DNA): TGTGCCAGCAGTAAGGGACTAGCGGGAAGGGGAGAGACCCAGTACTTC.

This clone was seen a handful of times. This chain connects TRBV5-5 to TRBJ2-7; 10 nucleotides line up with TRBD1. Germline trimming cut 3 bases from V and 4 bases from J; bases unmatched to any gene: 4. The CDR3 loop spans 14 amino acids. Germline CDR1 is SGHKS and CDR2 is YYEKEE (reference sequence). CDR3 in amino acids: CASSYDRGLYEQYF. The CDR3 region has the DNA TGTGCCAGCAGCTACGACAGGGGGCTATACGAGCAGTACTTC.

With respect to this clone: One end of the junction fails to match germline, which may point to a read error. The J gene is TRBJ1-1, the V gene TRBV11-2; D is uncertain. CDR3 length equals 14 residues. Per germline, CDR1 SGHAT and CDR2 FQNNGV. The CDR3 DNA reads TGTGCCAGCGGCTTCTACAGAGATAGGACTGAAGCTTTCTTT. This translates into CASGFYRDRTEAFF.

In this sample, this clone turned up a few times. This chain connects TRBV12-5 to TRBJ1-1; D gene unclear. The CDR3 contains 13 residues. Trimming pared 8 bases from V and 2 bases from J, leaving 12 bases between. Germline loops: CDR1 LGHNT, CDR2 FRNRAP. The CDR3 DNA is TGTGCTAGTATCTGGACTCTAAACACTGAAGCTTTCTTT. Translation: CASIWTLNTEAFF.

The chain uses TRBV9 and TRBJ1-1, with D unresolved. The CDR3 contains 15 residues. CDR1 SGDLS and CDR2 YYNGEE come from the germline V gene. The ends were cut back, 0 bases at V and 3 bases at J, with 12 bases in the middle. The CDR3 reads CASSVEPGFDTEAFF. In nucleotides, the CDR3 is TGTGCCAGCAGCGTAGAACCCGGGTTCGACACTGAAGCTTTCTTT.